The following is a T cell receptor (beta chain) sequence with its context. The record originates from a study of blood T cell repertoires in COVID-19. About the study: Sites across the United States, Italy and Spain contributed samples from acute and convalescent COVID-19.

Authors' analysis steps: Cell counts per sample came from amplifying reference gene primers. Repertoires were generated with immunoSEQ multiplex PCR, while TCRdb's copy carries only in-frame clones and drops some. V, J and clone size are those of that table, while D and trimming were read from the DNA. Here the sample spans under 300,000 clones, roughly 80% being singletons. Trimming shortened V by 0 bases and J by 5 bases, and 7 bases separated the two germline ends. Germline-derived CDR1 and CDR2 are MNHEY and SVGEGT. The CDR3 has 13 residues. This receptor was identified in a woman aged 18-30 years with acute or convalescent COVID-19. Sequencing used peripheral blood. The genes are TRBV6-2 or TRBV6-3 and TRBJ1-2; D is unresolved. CDR3 DNA sequence: TGTGCCAGCAGTTACTCGAGAGAATATGGCTACACCTTC. Translation gives CASSYSREYGYTF.